Sequencing of this TCR beta chain was carried out in a study of blood T cell repertoires in COVID-19 (dated by TCRdb to the early 2020s). Study-level background: Collaborator samples came from the United States, Italy and Spain and covered acute and convalescent phases of COVID-19. The material from the prospective study consisted of cDNA or gDNA derived from T cells, B-cell-depleted T cells, or PBMCs. The dataset comprised deeply sampled blood TCRbeta repertoires from subjects exposed to, actively infected with, or recovered from COVID-19. The repertoires were released in a freely available public database meant as a resource for research on the immune response to SARS-CoV-2. Samples came from the ongoing ImmuneRACE study (first 160 participants) plus 1,254 subjects from 6 global collaborators. The sample metadata nearly always contained a de-identified subject ID, COVID-19 status, age in years and sex. HLA class I and class II types, where available, came from metadata supplied by the sample provider rather than from assay-based typing. What the study reported, not specific to this receptor: How much clinical and demographic metadata was included differed by source and by participant, and the metadata was provided uncurated.

The collaborating institutions used their own protocols to collect whole blood in K2EDTA tubes. For TCRbeta analysis, collaborators shipped samples as frozen whole blood, isolated PBMCs, or DNA extracted from either of those sample types. A word on this clone: The specificity of this receptor is unknown. No quality values exist for individual bases; no much larger clone is one base distant.

TCRbeta CDR3 regions were amplified from genomic DNA by means of the immunoSEQ Assay, a bias-controlled multiplex PCR. Per the authors' processing: The number of nucleated cells in each sample was estimated from the amplification of reference gene primers within the assay. To quantify the absolute abundance of each unique TCRbeta CDR3 rearrangement, sequence reads were collapsed and filtered. For each sample, productive Simpson clonality was calculated as the square root of Simpson's diversity index across productive rearrangements. TCRdb's version of the immuneACCESS table is confined to in-frame rearrangements and falls short of the full clone set. An unresolved V gene accounts for under half of the shortfall where checked; the remainder is of unknown origin. That table gives V, J and clone size, and the DNA gave D and trimming. The sample table records 29,000 or so clones; roughly 90% of these occur just once. The ten most abundant clones make up less than 4.5% of the sample.

Taken from the germline V gene, the CDR1 and CDR2 loops are KGHDR and SFDVKD. The junction shows trimming of 2 bases on V and 4 bases on J, and the gene matches do not reach 4 bases of it. The CDR3 contains 16 residues, cysteine and phenylalanine counted. Here the CDR3 DNA is all that survives: 48 bases in frame from base 1. The material sequenced was peripheral blood. The clonotype originates from a human donor in a cohort sampled during active COVID-19. The chain couples TRBV24-1 to TRBJ2-1, with 10 junctional bases fitting TRBD2. The nucleotide sequence is given as TGTGCCACCAGTGATTCCGGGACTAGCGATTACAATGAGCAGTTCTTC. Its protein product is CATSDSGTSDYNEQFF.